The 24 T cell receptor beta chains given below trace back to one sample, sequenced in a study of blood T cell repertoires in COVID-19. The assay was immunoSEQ multiplex PCR, and TCRdb's table has in-frame clones only and misses some. The sample yields some 80,000 clones, about 85% seen once. The specimen was peripheral blood. The source is a man aged 60-69 years with COVID-19, enrolled during active disease.

The V gene is TRBV28, the J gene TRBJ2-7; D possibly corresponds to TRBD2 (5 bases). Germline CDR1 MDHEN, CDR2 SYDVKM. With 6 bases removed from V and 3 bases from J, the gap between germline ends came to 9 bases. CDR3 size: 12 residues. CDR3 sequence: CASRDGIYEQYF. Written as DNA, the CDR3 is TGTGCCAGCAGGGACGGGATCTACGAGCAGTACTTC.

The chain combines TRBV7-9 with TRBJ1-6, with D possibly being TRBD1 (5 bases). Trimming shortened V by 1 base and J by 8 bases, and 15 bases separated the two germline ends. The CDR3 extends over 16 amino acids. Germline V gene sequence: CDR1 SEHNR, CDR2 FQNEAQ (reference sequence). CDR3 nucleotide sequence: TGTGCCAGCAGCTTAGGTTTAGGACACCCTCATTCACCCCTCCACTTT. Its translation is CASSLGLGHPHSPLHF.

This clone was found once. CDR3 nucleotide sequence: TGCGCCAGCAGCTGGACCTCGGGACAGGGTTACTACGAGCAGTACTTC. The encoded protein is CASSWTSGQGYYEQYF. The chain couples TRBV5-1 to TRBJ2-7, with 9 bases fitting TRBD1. Germline loops: CDR1 SGHRS, CDR2 YFSETQ. The CDR3 spans 16 residues. J gave up 3 bases and V 3 bases, and 10 bases lay outside the gene matches.

In its sample, this clone was seen a few times. V usage is TRBV5-6 and J usage is TRBJ1-2, with D possibly being TRBD1 (6 bases). Trimming took 7 bases from V and 4 from J, leaving 11 bases between them. CDR3 length: 12 residues. Germline V lookup: CDR1 SGHDT, CDR2 YYEEEE. CDR3 sequence (DNA): TGTGCCAGCTCGCAGGGGTTCTATGGCTACACCTTC. Translating it yields CASSQGFYGYTF.

The chain is built from TRBV18 and TRBJ1-2, with a weak D call TRBD1 (6 bases). The V end was cut by 1 base, the J end by 3 bases, with 9 bases between. CDR1 KGHSH and CDR2 LQKENI come from the germline V gene. This CDR3 has 14 amino acids. This chain's CDR3 is CASSPQGVDYGYTF. CDR3 nucleotides: TGTGCCAGCTCACCACAGGGGGTTGACTATGGCTACACCTTC.

The chain has TRBV5-4 and TRBJ1-1, with 7 positions matching TRBD1. The CDR3 is 15 amino acids. Germline trimming cut 5 bases from V and 2 bases from J; bases unmatched to any gene: 9. Germline V gives CDR1 SGHNT, CDR2 YYREEE (reference sequence). The CDR3 nucleotides read TGTGCCAGCAGACCAAAGCAGGGGGGAAACACTGAAGCTTTCTTT. It translates to CASRPKQGGNTEAFF.

The chain uses TRBV7-9 and TRBJ1-2, with 8 bases identical to TRBD1. Germline trimming cut 5 bases from V and 8 bases from J; bases unmatched to any gene: 4. Looked up from germline, CDR1 is SEHNR and CDR2 is FQNEAQ (reference sequence). The CDR3 extends over 12 amino acids. The CDR3 is CASSTGQGGYTF. The CDR3 region has the DNA TGTGCCAGCAGCACAGGACAGGGAGGCTACACCTTC.

CDR3 coding DNA: TGTGCCAGCAGTTCGACCCCCGGACACCCATATGGCTACACCTTC. It yields the protein CASSSTPGHPYGYTF. V gene TRBV6-5 combines with J gene TRBJ1-2; maybe TRBD1 (5 bases). Germline V lookup: CDR1 MNHEY, CDR2 SVGAGI. This CDR3 has 15 amino acids. Trimming stripped 4 bases from V and 5 bases from J, with 17 bases between.

The rearrangement links TRBV12-3 or TRBV12-4 to TRBJ1-5; no clear D. The CDR3 extends over 13 amino acids. V was clipped by 5 bases and J by 5 bases, with 10 bases between them. The CDR3 is CASSRGVDQPQHF. Here the CDR3 DNA reads TGTGCCAGCAGTCGGGGAGTCGATCAGCCCCAGCATTTT.

The chain has TRBV5-4 and TRBJ1-3, with 9 bases fitting TRBD1. Trimming took 0 bases from V and 1 from J; bases not matched to a gene: 2. Germline CDR1 is SGHNT and CDR2 is YYREEE (reference sequence). CDR3 length: 16 residues. The DNA for the CDR3 is TGTGCCAGCAGCTTGGGGACAGGGGTGTCTGGAAACACCATATATTTT. Protein: CASSLGTGVSGNTIYF.

This clone was recorded only once. The chain is built from TRBV5-1 and TRBJ1-2, with TRBD1 matching 7 bases. The V gene end was trimmed by 2 bases and the J gene end by 1 base; junction bases not matched to a gene: 5. This CDR3 has 15 amino acids. Germline V gene lookup returns CDR1 SGHRS and CDR2 YFSETQ. This chain's CDR3 is CASSFGQENNYGYTF. CDR3 bases: TGCGCCAGCAGCTTCGGACAGGAGAATAACTATGGCTACACCTTC.

The genes are TRBV6-6 and TRBJ1-5; 8 bases agree with TRBD1. V dropped 5 bases and J dropped 5; count of bases not matched to a gene: 8. Germline V lookup: CDR1 MNHNY, CDR2 SVGAGI (reference sequence). The CDR3 has 15 residues. The CDR3 spells CASSTGQGGYQPQHF. In DNA, the CDR3 is TGTGCCAGCAGTACCGGACAGGGAGGGTATCAGCCCCAGCATTTT.

This clone was observed once. The V call is TRBV5-4, the J call TRBJ2-2, with 14 bases lining up with TRBD2. The V gene end was trimmed by 3 bases and the J gene end by 7 bases; junction bases not matched to a gene: 8. The CDR3 contains 17 residues. Germline V gene data show CDR1 as SGHNT and CDR2 as YYREEE (reference sequence). Here the CDR3 DNA reads TGTGCCAGCAGCTCCGGGACTAGCGGGGGCTCGGGCGGGGAGCTGTTTTTT. Its protein product is CASSSGTSGGSGGELFF.

The DNA of the CDR3 is TGTGCCAGTAGTCCTCGACAGGGTAACACTGAAGCTTTCTTT. Protein product: CASSPRQGNTEAFF. The rearrangement joins TRBV19 to TRBJ1-1; 7 bases match TRBD1. CDR1 is LNHDA and CDR2 is SQIVND in the germline V gene (reference sequence). Trimming cost V 5 bases and J 2 bases; bases outside gene matches: 5. The CDR3 sequence is 14 residues long.

This clone came up once. The chain carries TRBV7-6 and TRBJ2-1, with 8 bases lining up with TRBD2. The CDR3 is 16 amino acids. The V gene end was trimmed by 1 base and the J gene end by 2 bases; junction bases not matched to a gene: 4. CDR1 and CDR2 (germline): SGHVS, FNYEAQ. CDR3 coding DNA: TGTGCCAGCAGCTTAGACTTCGGGGGGGCCTACAATGAGCAGTTCTTC. This translates into CASSLDFGGAYNEQFF.

In this sample, this clone turned up a few times. The gene calls are TRBV25-1 and TRBJ1-1, with 7 nucleotides matching TRBD1. Germline V gene data show CDR1 as MGHDK and CDR2 as SYGVNS. The CDR3 length is 13 residues. V dropped 2 bases and J dropped 6; count of bases not matched to a gene: 3. CDR3 nucleotide sequence: TGTGCCAGCAGTGAAGGGACAGTGGCTGAAGCTTTCTTT. Its translation is CASSEGTVAEAFF.

In DNA, the CDR3 is TGTGCCAGCAGCACTAGCAGGAGAGGCACAGATACGCAGTATTTT. Amino acids: CASSTSRRGTDTQYF. The rearrangement uses TRBV7-2 and TRBJ2-3; TRBD2 is a possible D gene (6 bases). Germline V CDR1 and CDR2: SGHTA, FQGNSA. V was cut by 5 bases and J by 1 base, with 13 bases left in between. The CDR3 sequence is 15 residues long. The full variable domain, in which reference TRBV7-2 and TRBJ2-3 provide the parts outside the CDR3, is GAGVSQSPSNKVTEKGKDVELRCDPISGHTALYWYRQSLGQGLEFLIYFQGNSAPDKSGLPSDRFSAERTGGSVSTLTIQRTQQEDSAVYLCASSTSRRGTDTQYFGPGTRLTVL.

This clone was recorded only once. This rearrangement joins TRBV30 to TRBJ1-1; unclear D gene. The CDR3 is 15 amino acids. Germline lookup yields CDR1 GTSNPN and CDR2 SVGIG (reference sequence). Trimming stripped 0 bases from V and 0 bases from J, with 11 bases between. CDR3 sequence: CAWSVLSGMNTEAFF. The CDR3 DNA reads TGTGCCTGGAGTGTATTGTCGGGGATGAACACTGAAGCTTTCTTT.

This clone came up once. J is TRBJ2-7 and V is TRBV12-3 or TRBV12-4; D is unclear. V lost 3 bases, J lost 6 bases, and 9 bases lay in between. This CDR3 has 12 amino acids. The CDR3 bases are TGTGCCAGCAGTTTGCGGCTGCGCGAGCAGTACTTC. It is translated as CASSLRLREQYF.

The gene calls are TRBV19 and TRBJ1-5; 8 bases map to TRBD1. Germline CDR1 LNHDA, CDR2 SQIVND (reference sequence). This CDR3 has 15 amino acids. The V gene end was trimmed by 3 bases and the J gene end by 2 bases; junction bases not matched to a gene: 3. CDR3 residues: CASSIQGAGNQPQHF. The CDR3 DNA sequence: TGTGCCAGTAGTATCCAGGGGGCAGGCAATCAGCCCCAGCATTTT.

The rearrangement links TRBV5-1 to TRBJ2-2, with 9 bases that match TRBD2. J lost 4 bases, V lost 2 bases, and 6 bases had no gene match. From germline, CDR1 is SGHRS and CDR2 YFSETQ. This CDR3 spans 16 amino acids. CDR3 nucleotides: TGCGCCAGCAGCTTTGTAGCGGGAGCAGGCACCGGGGAGCTGTTTTTT. It codes for CASSFVAGAGTGELFF.

The V call is TRBV7-9, the J call TRBJ2-7; 9 bases are a match to TRBD1. J lost 2 bases, V lost 7 bases, and 3 bases had no gene match. From germline, CDR1 is SEHNR and CDR2 FQNEAQ (reference sequence). The CDR3 sequence is 13 residues long. In DNA, the CDR3 is TGTGCCAGCACCGGACAGGGGCCCTACGAGCAGTACTTC. Translation gives CASTGQGPYEQYF.

The genes are TRBV7-9 and TRBJ1-2; D is ambiguous. V was cut by 1 base and J by 6 bases, with 6 bases left in between. Germline V gives CDR1 SEHNR, CDR2 FQNEAQ (reference sequence). This CDR3 spans 12 amino acids. In DNA, the CDR3 is TGTGCCAGCAGCTTAGGCACGGATGGCTACACCTTC. As protein: CASSLGTDGYTF.

The rearrangement joins TRBV23-1 to TRBJ1-1, with a weak D call TRBD1 (6 bases). TRBV23-1 is known as an ORF, though its function is uncertain. CDR3 size: 14 residues. V dropped 10 bases and J dropped 6 bases, with 21 bases sitting between them. The CDR3 DNA sequence: TGCGCCAACAGGGCGGACATCCTTCGGGCTGAAGCTTTCTTT. It is translated as CANRADILRAEAFF.